The 31 T cell receptor beta chains reported below all come from one sample, sequenced in a study of glioma-infiltrating T cells. Using RNA template, CDR3s of TCR alpha and beta were amplified with iRepertoire arm-PCR. From the multiplex PCR reads, TCRdb called clonotypes with MiXCR, one entry per CDR3 protein. The table includes approximately 400,000 distinct CDR3 sequences, 41% detected once. The sequenced sample consisted of glioma tissue, nonneoplastic brain tissue, or PBMCs (not recorded which). These receptors were obtained from a human donor with low-grade glioma or glioblastoma, undergoing nonglioma brain surgery, or in good health (not recorded which).

The V and J genes are TRBV4-1 and TRBJ1-2; D unclear. Germline V gene lookup returns CDR1 MGHRA and CDR2 YSYEKL. The CDR3 sequence is 15 residues long. The ends were cut back, 2 bases at V and 0 bases at J, with 10 bases in the middle. The CDR3 sequence is CASSQLLLSNYGYTF. CDR3 nucleotides: TGCGCCAGCAGCCAACTACTTCTTTCTAACTATGGCTACACCTTC.

This clonotype was detected only a few times. This chain joins TRBV28 and TRBJ1-4, with D hard to call. The V end lost 7 bases, the J end lost 2 bases, and 14 bases lay between the germline ends. This CDR3 has 15 amino acids. Germline V gene lookup returns CDR1 MDHEN and CDR2 SYDVKM. DNA of the CDR3: TGTGCCAGCACCTGGGCGGCGGGGACTAATGAAAAACTGTTTTTT. The encoded protein is CASTWAAGTNEKLFF.

This chain joins TRBV7-2 and TRBJ2-7; D not certain. V was trimmed by 1 base and J by 1 base, leaving 8 bases between them. The V gene's germline CDR1 is SGHTA and CDR2 FQGNSA. CDR3 length: 14 amino acids. The CDR3 region is CASSLGTASYEQYF. CDR3 nucleotide sequence: TGTGCCAGCAGCTTAGGGACGGCTTCCTACGAGCAGTACTTC. Full variable domain (remainder filled in from reference TRBV7-2 and TRBJ2-7): GAGVSQSPSNKVTEKGKDVELRCDPISGHTALYWYRQSLGQGLEFLIYFQGNSAPDKSGLPSDRFSAERTGGSVSTLTIQRTQQEDSAVYLCASSLGTASYEQYFGPGTRLTVT.

CDR3 region: CASSLVRGANTGELFF. CDR3 bases: TGTGCCAGCAGCTTGGTGCGGGGGGCGAACACCGGGGAGCTGTTTTTT. The rearrangement uses TRBV7-9 and TRBJ2-2; 8 bases are a match to TRBD2. The V and J ends lost 3 bases and 0 bases, in that order; junction bases with no gene match: 3. The CDR3 has 16 residues. CDR1 is SEHNR and CDR2 is FQNEAQ in the germline V gene (reference sequence).

The chain combines TRBV15 with TRBJ2-1, with D unclear. Trimming cost V 8 bases and J 8 bases, with 13 bases left between them. CDR3 length: 12 amino acids. CDR1 is LNHNV and CDR2 is YYDKDF in the germline V gene (reference sequence). The CDR3 protein is CATCPLYDEQFF. The DNA of the CDR3 is TGTGCCACCTGCCCCCTGTACGATGAGCAGTTCTTC.

This clonotype was detected a few times. The chain combines TRBV19 with TRBJ1-5; no definite D call. Germline V lookup: CDR1 LNHDA, CDR2 SQIVND (reference sequence). V was shortened by 1 base and J by 15 bases, with 19 bases between the two germline ends. CDR3 length: 14 residues. The CDR3 bases are TGTGCCAGTAGTATAGTGCTCGGGATTAGGACGTCGCATTTT. Residues: CASSIVLGIRTSHF.

This clonotype turned up a few times. This chain's CDR3 is CASSAPGTSGRYEQYF. As DNA, the CDR3 is TGTGCCAGCAGTGCGCCCGGGACTAGCGGGAGGTACGAGCAGTACTTC. This chain links TRBV28 with TRBJ2-7; 15 bases match TRBD2. Germline V gene data show CDR1 as MDHEN and CDR2 as SYDVKM. The CDR3 totals 16 residues. With V trimmed by 5 bases and J by 4 bases, 6 bases remained unmatched.

About this clonotype: Likely a read error: the CDR3 ends without its conserved phenylalanine or tryptophan. The V and J genes are TRBV7-9 and TRBJ2-7, with D perhaps matching TRBD1 or TRBD2 (5 bases each). The germline V gene has CDR1 SEHNR and CDR2 FQNEAQ (reference sequence). The CDR3 is 17 amino acids. The CDR3 region has the DNA TGCGCCAGCAGCCAAGATCGTGGGACCAGCTCATGGTCCGAGCAGTACTCC. Translated: CASSQDRGTSSWSEQYS.

This clonotype was counted between two and nine times. Given a much more abundant clone one base away, this may be a read error. The V gene is TRBV6-2 or TRBV6-3, the J gene TRBJ1-2; 9 positions agree with TRBD1. Germline values: CDR1 MNHEY, CDR2 SVGEGT. The CDR3 is 14 residues long. The CDR3 region has the DNA TGTGCCGGCAGTGACAGGGGGAGGTTCTATGGCTACACCTTC. This encodes CAGSDRGRFYGYTF.

In this sample, this clonotype turned up a few times. This rearrangement joins TRBV10-3 to TRBJ2-3; D perhaps matches TRBD2 (6 bases). V was pared by 9 bases and J by 2 bases, with 15 bases between. CDR3 size: 14 residues. CDR1 and CDR2 from the germline V gene are ENHRY and SYGVKD. CDR3 nucleotides: TGTGCCATTAGGAGGGATTTGGCCACAGATACGCAGTATTTT. As protein: CAIRRDLATDTQYF.

This clonotype came up many times. This chain joins TRBV7-2 and TRBJ1-5; D not resolved. The ends were cut back, 3 bases at V and 5 bases at J, with 8 bases in the middle. CDR3 length equals 13 residues. Germline V gives CDR1 SGHTA, CDR2 FQGNSA. This chain's CDR3 is CASSLWQDQPQHF. The DNA for the CDR3 is TGTGCCAGCAGCTTGTGGCAGGATCAGCCCCAGCATTTT.

The rearrangement joins TRBV20-1 to TRBJ1-1; possibly TRBD1 for D (6 bases). The V gene lost 8 bases and the J gene lost 5 bases, with 15 bases spanning the gap. Germline V CDR1 and CDR2: DFQATT, SNEGSKA (reference sequence). The CDR3 covers 12 residues. The CDR3 DNA sequence: TGCAGTTCGGGACCCCAGGGGACTGAAGCTTTCTTT. This sequence encodes CSSGPQGTEAFF.

This chain connects TRBV4-1 to TRBJ2-4, with D maybe TRBD1 (7 bases). V lost 1 base, J lost 5 bases, and 18 bases lay in between. CDR3 size: 17 residues. Germline V gene lookup returns CDR1 MGHRA and CDR2 YSYEKL. CDR3 amino acids: CASSQVINRGGENIQYF. For the CDR3, the DNA is TGCGCCAGCAGCCAAGTAATAAACAGGGGAGGCGAAAACATTCAGTACTTC.

Remarks on this clonotype: Since a much larger clone is just one base distant, this may be a read error. The rearrangement links TRBV7-2 to TRBJ2-7, with D perhaps TRBD1 or TRBD2 (5 bases each). The DNA end is more similar to TRBJ2-1, so the J call may be wrong. Germline CDR1 is SGHTA and CDR2 is FQGNSA. This CDR3 is built from 16 residues. The CDR3 sequence: CASSLAGTVYYNEQFF. CDR3 nucleotide sequence: TGTGCCAGCAGCTTAGCCGGGACGGTCTACTACAATGAGCAGTTCTTC.

This sequence joins TRBV12-3 or TRBV12-4 and TRBJ2-7; tentatively, D is TRBD2 (6 bases). This CDR3 is built from 15 residues. With 3 bases removed from V and 0 bases from J, the gap between germline ends came to 12 bases. The CDR3 loop is CASSFRGRSSYEQYF. The DNA of the CDR3 is TGTGCCAGCAGTTTCAGAGGGAGGTCCTCCTACGAGCAGTACTTC.

The chain recombines TRBV19 with TRBJ2-7; 13 bases are shared with TRBD2. Germline V gives CDR1 LNHDA, CDR2 SQIVND (reference sequence). V dropped 6 bases and J dropped 3; count of bases not matched to a gene: 5. The CDR3 is 15 residues long. CDR3 DNA sequence: TGTGCCAGTAGCTTACTAGCGGGAGGGATCTACGAGCAGTACTTC. Its translation is CASSLLAGGIYEQYF.

As to this clonotype: Just one base apart from a much larger clone, this may be a read error. The CDR3 does not end in the conserved phenylalanine or tryptophan, so this is likely a read error. V usage is TRBV28 and J usage is TRBJ2-7, with 8 bases aligning to TRBD1. Per germline, CDR1 MDHEN and CDR2 SYDVKM. V lost 3 bases to trimming and J lost 4 bases; unmatched junction nucleotides: 8. The CDR3 consists of 15 residues. The CDR3 spells CASSFGQGFTYEQYC. The CDR3 nucleotides are TGTGCCAGCAGTTTCGGACAGGGTTTCACTTACGAGCAGTACTGC.

The V gene is TRBV6-4, the J gene TRBJ2-3; D is unresolved. The CDR3 spans 12 residues. Trimming removed 2 bases from V and 2 bases from J, with 2 bases in between. The germline V gene has CDR1 MRHNA and CDR2 SNTAGT. The CDR3 region is CASSDHTDTQYF. The CDR3 region has the DNA TGTGCCAGCAGTGACCACACAGATACGCAGTATTTT.

In this sample, this clonotype turned up a few times. The chain has TRBV29-1 and TRBJ1-1; D not resolved. V was clipped by 7 bases and J by 1 base, with 13 bases between them. This CDR3 is built from 13 residues. Germline-derived CDR1 and CDR2 are SQVTM and ANQGSEA. This CDR3 is CSARLSGNTEAFF. The CDR3 nucleotides read TGCAGCGCGCGCCTCTCCGGGAACACTGAAGCTTTCTTT.

V gene TRBV6-2 or TRBV6-3 combines with J gene TRBJ2-3, with 8 bases fitting TRBD2. Germline-derived CDR1 and CDR2 are MNHEY and SVGEGT. CDR3 size: 18 residues. With 0 bases clipped from V and 2 bases from J, the junction kept 10 bases outside the gene matches. The CDR3 is CASSYSINRGGITDTQYF. CDR3 coding DNA: TGTGCCAGCAGTTACTCGATAAACCGGGGGGGTATCACAGATACGCAGTATTTT.

The sample holds a few counts of this clonotype. The chain couples TRBV28 to TRBJ2-7; D uncertain. Germline-derived CDR1 and CDR2 are MDHEN and SYDVKM. V was cut by 1 base and J by 6 bases, with 10 bases left in between. The CDR3 is made up of 13 amino acids. The CDR3 nucleotides read TGTGCCAGCAGTTTATCCCCCGGCTTCGAGCAGTACTTC. Its translation: CASSLSPGFEQYF.

For this clonotype: The CDR3 does not close with the conserved phenylalanine or tryptophan, likely indicating a read error. J is TRBJ1-5 and V is TRBV19, with TRBD1 identical over 7 bases. V lost 4 bases to trimming and J lost 2 bases; unmatched junction nucleotides: 5. The germline V gene encodes CDR1 LNHDA and CDR2 SQIVND (reference sequence). The CDR3 totals 15 residues. The CDR3 region is CASSTGTARNQPQHS. CDR3 nucleotide sequence: TGTGCCAGTAGTACCGGGACAGCACGCAATCAGCCCCAGCATTCT.

This clonotype has a count of ten or more. The chain uses TRBV27 and TRBJ1-1; no clear D. CDR1 and CDR2 (germline): MNHEY, SMNVEV (reference sequence). Deletions cut 7 bases from V and 1 base from J, with 16 bases between. CDR3 size: 15 residues. As DNA, the CDR3 is TGTGCCAGCACCCCCGCCATGAACAGGAACACTGAAGCTTTCTTT. Translated: CASTPAMNRNTEAFF.

V and J are TRBV2 and TRBJ2-1, with 7 bases aligning to TRBD1. Looked up from germline, CDR1 is SNHLY and CDR2 is FYNNEI. Trimming took 3 bases from V and 5 from J; bases not matched to a gene: 4. This CDR3 has 14 amino acids. This CDR3 reads CASSELGQNNEQFF. CDR3 nucleotides: TGTGCCAGCAGTGAGTTGGGACAGAACAATGAGCAGTTCTTC.

This chain links TRBV19 with TRBJ1-5; 8 nucleotides line up with TRBD1. In germline, CDR1 is LNHDA, CDR2 SQIVND (reference sequence). V lost 5 bases to trimming and J lost 7 bases; unmatched junction nucleotides: 10. CDR3 length: 15 residues. The CDR3: CASSARQGSGQPQHF. The CDR3 region has the DNA TGTGCCAGTAGTGCGCGACAGGGGTCAGGCCAGCCCCAGCATTTT.

This clonotype was recorded at least ten times. The chain couples TRBV20-1 to TRBJ2-7, with TRBD1 matching 7 bases. With V trimmed by 8 bases and J by 3 bases, 16 bases remained unmatched. Looked up from germline, CDR1 is DFQATT and CDR2 is SNEGSKA (reference sequence). There are 15 residues in the CDR3. CDR3 coding DNA: TGCAGTTCCGTAGCCATCTCCGACAGGGACTACGAGCAGTACTTC. Its protein product is CSSVAISDRDYEQYF.

This clonotype has ten or more counts. The CDR3 DNA follows: TGTGCCAGCACCCTCAAGTGGGGTCAGCCCCAGCATTTT. Translation gives CASTLKWGQPQHF. V is TRBV6-1 and J is TRBJ1-5; D unclear. CDR1 and CDR2 (germline): MNHNS, SASEGT. Trimming removed 7 bases at V and 6 bases at J, with 13 bases between. This CDR3 contains 13 residues.

This clonotype has at least ten counts. The chain recombines TRBV4-1 with TRBJ2-1; 13 bases are a match to TRBD2. V lost 6 bases and J lost 5; bases outside the gene matches: 4. Germline CDR1 and CDR2: MGHRA and YSYEKL. CDR3 size: 15 residues. CDR3 bases: TGCGCCAGCAGGCTAGGACTAGCGGGAGACAATGAGCAGTTCTTC. Translating it yields CASRLGLAGDNEQFF.

As concerns this clonotype: It is likely a read error, because the conserved phenylalanine at the end of the CDR3 is missing. The V call is TRBV7-6, the J call TRBJ1-1; 9 nucleotides align to TRBD1. The CDR3 is made up of 15 amino acids. Germline V gene sequence: CDR1 SGHVS, CDR2 FNYEAQ. After removal of 5 bases from V and 3 bases from J, the junction contained 7 bases not matched to a gene. The CDR3 coding sequence is TGTGCCAGCAGCAACAACAGGGGGCGGTACACTGAAGCTTTCATT. Translating it yields CASSNNRGRYTEAFI.

This clonotype appeared many times. The CDR3 DNA follows: TGTGCCACCAGCCATACAGGAACCTACGAGCAGTACTTC. Translating gives CATSHTGTYEQYF. The chain joins TRBV15 to TRBJ2-7; possibly TRBD1 for D (5 bases). Deletions cut 5 bases from V and 2 bases from J, with 10 bases between. From germline, CDR1 is LNHNV and CDR2 YYDKDF (reference sequence). The CDR3 contains 13 residues.

The chain carries TRBV5-4 and TRBJ2-1, with D tentatively TRBD2 (6 bases). Deletions cut 4 bases from V and 0 bases from J, with 14 bases between. In germline, CDR1 is SGHNT, CDR2 YYREEE (reference sequence). CDR3 length: 16 residues. DNA of the CDR3: TGTGCCAGCAGCATACGACAGACTAGCTCCTACAATGAGCAGTTCTTC. The encoded protein is CASSIRQTSSYNEQFF.